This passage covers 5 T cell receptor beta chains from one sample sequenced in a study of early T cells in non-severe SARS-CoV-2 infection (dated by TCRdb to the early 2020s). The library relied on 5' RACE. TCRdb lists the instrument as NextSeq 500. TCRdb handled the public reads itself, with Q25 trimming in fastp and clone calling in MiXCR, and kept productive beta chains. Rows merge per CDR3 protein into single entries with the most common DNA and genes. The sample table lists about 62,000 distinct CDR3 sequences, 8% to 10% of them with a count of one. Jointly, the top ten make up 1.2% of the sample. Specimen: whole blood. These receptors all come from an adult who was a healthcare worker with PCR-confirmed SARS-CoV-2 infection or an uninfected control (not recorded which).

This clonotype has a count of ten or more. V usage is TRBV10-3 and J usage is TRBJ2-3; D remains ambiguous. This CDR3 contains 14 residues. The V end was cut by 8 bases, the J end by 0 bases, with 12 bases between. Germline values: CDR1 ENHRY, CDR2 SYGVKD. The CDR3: CAISSGTSTDTQYF. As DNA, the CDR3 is TGTGCCATCTCTTCCGGCACTAGCACAGATACGCAGTATTTT.

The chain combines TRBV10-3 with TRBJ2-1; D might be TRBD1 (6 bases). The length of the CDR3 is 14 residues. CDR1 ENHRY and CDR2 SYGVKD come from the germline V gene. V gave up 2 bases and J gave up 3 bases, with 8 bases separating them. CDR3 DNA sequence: TGTGCCATCAGTGAGGACAGGCTCTACAATGAGCAGTTCTTC. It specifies CAISEDRLYNEQFF.

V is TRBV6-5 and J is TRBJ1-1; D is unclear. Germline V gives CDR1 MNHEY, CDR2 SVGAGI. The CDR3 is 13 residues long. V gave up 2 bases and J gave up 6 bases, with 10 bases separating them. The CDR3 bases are TGTGCCAGCAGTTACATCCTGGCAGCTGAAGCTTTCTTT. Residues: CASSYILAAEAFF.

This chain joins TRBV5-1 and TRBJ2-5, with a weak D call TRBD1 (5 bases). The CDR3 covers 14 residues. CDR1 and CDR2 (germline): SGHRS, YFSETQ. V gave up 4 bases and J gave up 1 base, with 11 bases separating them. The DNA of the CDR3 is TGCGCCAGCAGCCTACAGGACCCCCAAGAGACCCAGTACTTC. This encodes CASSLQDPQETQYF.

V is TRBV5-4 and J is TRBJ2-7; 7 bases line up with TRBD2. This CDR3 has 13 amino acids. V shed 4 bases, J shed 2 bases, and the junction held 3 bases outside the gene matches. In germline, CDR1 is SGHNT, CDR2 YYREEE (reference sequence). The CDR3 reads CASSPGGPYEQYV. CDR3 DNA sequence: TGTGCCAGCAGCCCGGGGGGTCCCTACGAGCAGTACGTC.